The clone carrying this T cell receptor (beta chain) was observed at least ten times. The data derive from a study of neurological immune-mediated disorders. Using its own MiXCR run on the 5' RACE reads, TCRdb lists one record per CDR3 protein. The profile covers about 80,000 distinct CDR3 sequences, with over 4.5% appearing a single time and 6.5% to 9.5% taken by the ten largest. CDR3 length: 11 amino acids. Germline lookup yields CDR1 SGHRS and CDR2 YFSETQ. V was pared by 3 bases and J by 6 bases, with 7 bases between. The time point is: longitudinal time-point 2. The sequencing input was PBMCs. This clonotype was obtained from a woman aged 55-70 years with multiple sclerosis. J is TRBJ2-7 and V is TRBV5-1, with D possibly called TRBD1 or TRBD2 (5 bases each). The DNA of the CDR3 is TGCGCCAGCAGCTGGGACGTCGAGCAGTACTTC. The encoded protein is CASSWDVEQYF.